This T cell receptor (beta chain) originates from a study of blood T cell repertoires in COVID-19. About the research overall: COVID-19 samples collected from the United States, Italy and Spain covered acute and convalescent phases.

Patients of the Seattle cohort, enrolled during active infection, were followed longitudinally. The CDR3 has 15 residues. Trimming removed 4 bases at V and 1 base at J, with 13 bases between. CDR1 SGHTA and CDR2 FQGNSA come from the germline V gene. Libraries were prepared by immunoSEQ multiplex PCR; TCRdb keeps only in-frame clonotypes and omits some of them. Here the sample spans 80,000 to 100,000 clones, approximately 79% being singletons. Input material: peripheral blood. The rearrangement links TRBV7-2 to TRBJ1-1; tentative D call: TRBD1 (5 bases). This sequence originates from an older man with COVID-19, enrolled during active disease. The CDR3 spells CASSWAAGGNTEAFF. CDR3 coding DNA: TGTGCCAGCAGCTGGGCGGCGGGGGGGAACACTGAAGCTTTCTTT.